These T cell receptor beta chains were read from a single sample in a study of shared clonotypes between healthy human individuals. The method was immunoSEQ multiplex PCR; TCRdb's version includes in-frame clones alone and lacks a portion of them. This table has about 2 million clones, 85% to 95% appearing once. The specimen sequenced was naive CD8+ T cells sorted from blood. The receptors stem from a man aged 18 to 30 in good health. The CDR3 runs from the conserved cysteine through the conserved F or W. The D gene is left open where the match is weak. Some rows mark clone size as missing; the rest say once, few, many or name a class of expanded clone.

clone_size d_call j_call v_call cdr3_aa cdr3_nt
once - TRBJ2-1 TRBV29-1 CSVEDGGGSSYNEQFF TGCAGCGTTGAAGACGGGGGCGGGAGCTCCTACAATGAGCAGTTCTTC
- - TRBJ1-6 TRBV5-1 CASSLDPYSPLHF TGCGCCAGCAGCTTGGACCCCTATTCACCCCTCCACTTT
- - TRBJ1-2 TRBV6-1 CASSGMNYGYTF TGTGCCAGCAGTGGGATGAATTATGGCTACACCTTC
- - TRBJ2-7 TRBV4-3 CASSQGSGIYEQYF TGCGCCAGCAGCCAAGGGTCAGGAATCTACGAGCAGTACTTC
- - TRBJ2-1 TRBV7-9 CASSLGFDEQFF TGTGCCAGCAGCTTAGGGTTTGATGAGCAGTTCTTC
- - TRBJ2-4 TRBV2 CASSDSNGDIQYF TGTGCCAGCAGTGACTCGAACGGGGACATTCAGTACTTC
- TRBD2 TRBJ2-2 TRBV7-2 CASRLAGAGELFF TGTGCCAGCAGACTAGCGGGAGCCGGGGAGCTGTTTTTT
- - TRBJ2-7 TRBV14 CASSQDYGWDTYEQYF TGTGCCAGCAGCCAAGATTACGGGTGGGACACCTACGAGCAGTACTTC
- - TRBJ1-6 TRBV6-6 CASRDNSPLHF TGTGCCAGCAGGGATAATTCACCCCTCCACTTT
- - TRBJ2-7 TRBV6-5 CASSLQVDYEQYF TGTGCCAGCAGTTTACAGGTTGACTACGAGCAGTACTTC
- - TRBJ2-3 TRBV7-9 CASSLVGDTDTQYF TGTGCCAGCAGCTTAGTTGGAGACACAGATACGCAGTATTTT
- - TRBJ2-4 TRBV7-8 CASSLYQAENIQYF TGTGCCAGCAGCTTATATCAAGCTGAAAACATTCAGTACTTC
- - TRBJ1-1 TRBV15 CATRGITGDTEAFF TGTGCCACCAGAGGCATCACAGGCGACACTGAAGCTTTCTTT
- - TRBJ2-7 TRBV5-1 CASSSAQGYEQYF TGCGCCAGCAGCTCCGCTCAGGGTTACGAGCAGTACTTC
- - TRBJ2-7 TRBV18 CASSPPGGTSYEQYF TGTGCCAGCTCACCACCGGGGGGTACCTCCTACGAGCAGTACTTC
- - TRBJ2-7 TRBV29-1 CSVPQGAYEQYF TGCAGCGTTCCACAAGGGGCCTACGAGCAGTACTTC
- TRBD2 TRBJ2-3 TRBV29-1 CSVRGLAGADTQYF TGCAGCGTCAGGGGACTAGCAGGCGCAGATACGCAGTATTTT
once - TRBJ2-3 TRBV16 CASSAVEGSLGTDTQYF TGTGCCAGCAGCGCGGTGGAGGGTTCGTTGGGCACAGATACGCAGTATTTT
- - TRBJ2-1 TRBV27 CASSLTGNNEQFF TGTGCCAGCAGTCTAACAGGGAACAATGAGCAGTTCTTC
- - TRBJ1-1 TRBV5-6 CASSVSGPVLNTEAFF TGTGCCAGCAGCGTGTCGGGGCCAGTTTTGAACACTGAAGCTTTCTTT
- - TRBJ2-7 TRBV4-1 CASSQEGQRGNEQYF TGCGCCAGCAGCCAAGAAGGACAGAGAGGGAACGAGCAGTACTTC
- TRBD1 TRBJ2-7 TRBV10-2 CASSEPTGGYTYEQYF TGCGCCAGCAGTGAGCCCACAGGGGGCTACACGTACGAGCAGTACTTC
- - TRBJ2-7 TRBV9 CASSTRVSGSEQYF TGTGCCAGCAGCACCAGGGTTTCCGGCTCCGAGCAGTACTTC
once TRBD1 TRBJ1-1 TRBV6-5 CASATGVEEAFF TGTGCCAGCGCCACAGGGGTTGAAGAAGCTTTCTTT
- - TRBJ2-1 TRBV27 CASSLGVEGVNEQFF TGTGCCAGCAGTCTCGGTGTAGAGGGGGTAAATGAGCAGTTCTTC
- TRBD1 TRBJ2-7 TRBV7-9 CASSSTGYEQYF TGTGCCAGCAGCTCGACAGGGTACGAGCAGTACTTC
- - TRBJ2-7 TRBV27 CASSLSDSTYEQYF TGTGCCAGCAGTTTATCGGACAGTACCTACGAGCAGTACTTC
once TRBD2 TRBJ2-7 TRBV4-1 CASSQLAGTTYEQYF TGCGCCAGCAGCCAACTAGCGGGGACCACCTACGAGCAGTACTTC